Below are 27 T cell receptor beta chains sequenced from a single sample in a study of T-cell reconstitution after alpha-beta-depleted transplantation in children. Researchers prepared the TCRbeta library using unique molecular identifiers, the study reports. TCRdb re-analysed the PCR reads in MiXCR, keeping a single row per CDR3 protein. The data contain some 340,000 distinct CDR3 sequences, 9% to 12% of them singletons. Sample: PBMCs from the stem cell graft donor, taken from the stem cell graft. The receptor set was obtained from a human donor who donated a stem cell graft to a child with acute lymphoblastic leukemia.

This clonotype was observed a few times. This chain uses TRBV7-3 with TRBJ2-3; no clear D. In germline, CDR1 is SGHTA, CDR2 FQGTGA. V shed 5 bases and J shed 2 bases, with 8 bases lying between them. The length of the CDR3 is 13 residues. The CDR3 loop is CASSPFPTDTQYF. DNA of the CDR3: TGTGCCAGCAGCCCTTTCCCCACAGATACGCAGTATTTT.

This clonotype has ten or more counts. The V gene is TRBV5-1, the J gene TRBJ2-1; 7 bases are shared with TRBD2. Unmatched junction bases numbered 3, after V lost 1 base and J lost 2 bases. From germline, CDR1 is SGHRS and CDR2 YFSETQ. This CDR3 has 15 amino acids. Here the CDR3 reads CASSLSLAAYNEQFF. The CDR3 nucleotides read TGCGCCAGCAGCTTGTCTCTAGCGGCCTACAATGAGCAGTTCTTC. The variable domain in full, with the rest retrieved from reference TRBV5-1 and TRBJ2-1, is KAGVTQTPRYLIKTRGQQVTLSCSPISGHRSVSWYQQTPGQGLQFLFEYFSETQRNKGNFPGRFSGRQFSNSRSEMNVSTLELGDSALYLCASSLSLAAYNEQFFGPGTRLTVL.

This clonotype was recorded many times. V is TRBV7-3 and J is TRBJ2-1, with 8 bases fitting TRBD2. The length of the CDR3 is 14 residues. Trimming cost V 4 bases and J 7 bases; bases outside gene matches: 6. CDR1 and CDR2 from the germline V gene are SGHTA and FQGTGA. The CDR3 loop is CASSSPGLGNEQFF. The CDR3 DNA sequence: TGTGCCAGCAGCTCACCGGGACTAGGGAATGAGCAGTTCTTC. Variable domain in full (rest from reference TRBV7-3 and TRBJ2-1): GAGVSQTPSNKVTEKGKYVELRCDPISGHTALYWYRQSLGQGPEFLIYFQGTGAADDSGLPNDRFFAVRPEGSVSTLKIQRTERGDSAVYLCASSSPGLGNEQFFGPGTRLTVL.

This chain uses TRBV7-2 with TRBJ1-6, with D possibly matching TRBD1 (5 bases). Germline CDR1 reads SGHTA; CDR2 reads FQGNSA. Trimming cost V 5 bases and J 7 bases, with 9 bases left between them. The length of the CDR3 is 13 residues. This CDR3 reads CASSARQNSPLHF. In DNA form, the CDR3 reads TGTGCCAGCAGCGCTAGACAGAATTCACCCCTCCACTTT.

This clonotype was counted only a few times. The V call is TRBV20-1, the J call TRBJ2-7, with D possibly matching TRBD2 (6 bases). This CDR3 is 14 amino acids long. From germline, CDR1 is DFQATT and CDR2 SNEGSKA (reference sequence). V shed 1 base and J shed 0 bases, with 10 bases lying between them. In nucleotides, the CDR3 is TGCAGTGCTAGAGGCCGGGAGAACTCCTACGAGCAGTACTTC. It encodes CSARGRENSYEQYF.

This clonotype was recorded only once. CDR3 DNA sequence: TGTGCCAGCAGCTTAGGGACTAGCGGGAGTGTCGGTGAGCAGTTCTTC. Its protein is CASSLGTSGSVGEQFF. The V and J genes are TRBV7-6 and TRBJ2-1; 13 bases are a match to TRBD2. The CDR3 loop spans 16 amino acids. The germline CDR1 and CDR2 sequences are SGHVS and FNYEAQ. V shed 1 base, J shed 9 bases, and the junction held 6 bases outside the gene matches.

The chain couples TRBV18 to TRBJ2-7, with D maybe TRBD2 (6 bases). There are 14 residues in the CDR3. In germline, CDR1 is KGHSH, CDR2 LQKENI. Trimming shortened V by 2 bases and J by 5 bases, and 13 bases separated the two germline ends. The CDR3 DNA is TGTGCCAGCTCACCAGGGACTGAGTGGCACGAGCAGTACTTC. Encoded protein: CASSPGTEWHEQYF.

This clonotype was observed a few times. This chain joins TRBV13 and TRBJ2-5; no clear D. The CDR3 is 14 amino acids. V was shortened by 1 base and J by 2 bases, with 8 bases between the two germline ends. Germline lookup yields CDR1 PRHDT and CDR2 FYEKMQ (reference sequence). The CDR3 protein is CASSLAAEQETQYF. The CDR3 DNA is TGTGCCAGCAGCTTAGCGGCGGAACAAGAGACCCAGTACTTC. Variable domain in full (rest from reference TRBV13 and TRBJ2-5): AAGVIQSPRHLIKEKRETATLKCYPIPRHDTVYWYQQGPGQDPQFLISFYEKMQSDKGSIPDRFSAQQFSDYHSELNMSSLELGDSALYFCASSLAAEQETQYFGPGTRLLVL.

This clonotype was seen ten or more times. Germline is not matched at one junction end, which may reflect a read error. V usage is TRBV20-1 and J usage is TRBJ2-1, with 11 bases aligning to TRBD2. From germline, CDR1 is DFQATT and CDR2 SNEGSKA (reference sequence). The CDR3 runs to 12 residues. The CDR3 coding sequence is TGCAGTGCGTTCACTAGCGGGAGAAGTTTGGTCTTC. Amino acid sequence: CSAFTSGRSLVF.

This CDR3 is CASSLVTGGGEQFF. In DNA, the CDR3 is TGCGCCAGCAGCTTGGTAACGGGAGGAGGCGAGCAGTTCTTC. The chain links TRBV5-1 to TRBJ2-1, with TRBD2 matching over 7 bases. This CDR3 spans 14 amino acids. Germline V gene lookup returns CDR1 SGHRS and CDR2 YFSETQ. V was pared by 0 bases and J by 10 bases, with 7 bases of the junction left unmatched.

This clonotype was detected ten times or more. V and J are TRBV5-1 and TRBJ2-7; D perhaps matches TRBD1 (5 bases). Trimming took off 3 bases at V and 1 base at J, with 11 bases between the two ends. There are 14 residues in the CDR3. The germline gives CDR1 SGHRS, CDR2 YFSETQ. The CDR3 DNA reads TGCGCCAGCAGCTGGAGACAGTTATCCTACGAGCAGTACTTC. It yields the protein CASSWRQLSYEQYF.

V gene TRBV3-1 combines with J gene TRBJ2-2, with 13 bases aligning to TRBD2. Germline CDR1 is LGHDT and CDR2 is YNNKEL (reference sequence). The ends lost 4 bases at V and 0 bases at J; junction bases unmatched: 5. This CDR3 contains 18 residues. The CDR3 nucleotides read TGTGCCAGCAGCCTAACTAGCGGGAGGGCCTCGAACACCGGGGAGCTGTTTTTT. It is translated as CASSLTSGRASNTGELFF.

The chain employs TRBV7-2 and TRBJ1-6; D gene unclear. The ends were cut back, 1 base at V and 15 bases at J, with 10 bases in the middle. The CDR3 has 12 residues. Per the germline V gene, CDR1 is SGHTA and CDR2 is FQGNSA. CDR3 residues: CASSLGWEDLHF. The CDR3 coding sequence is TGTGCCAGCAGCTTAGGTTGGGAAGACCTCCACTTT.

This clonotype has only a few counts. The chain is built from TRBV6-1 and TRBJ2-1; D remains unclear. The V and J ends lost 7 bases and 6 bases respectively, with 13 bases between them. In germline, CDR1 is MNHNS, CDR2 SASEGT. The CDR3 runs to 13 residues. This chain's CDR3 is CASTRQPGNEQFF. DNA for the CDR3: TGTGCCAGCACCCGTCAACCGGGCAATGAGCAGTTCTTC.

This clonotype came up many times. The rearrangement joins TRBV12-3 or TRBV12-4 to TRBJ2-3; 13 bases fit TRBD2. Trimming cost V 3 bases and J 3 bases; bases outside gene matches: 3. CDR3 length: 16 amino acids. The chain's CDR3 is CASSFGLAGVTDTQYF. The CDR3 nucleotides read TGTGCCAGCAGTTTCGGACTAGCGGGAGTGACAGATACGCAGTATTTT.

This clonotype has at least ten counts. In DNA, the CDR3 is TGCGCCAGCAGCCAAGTCGGGGGAGGTATGAACACTGAAGCTTTCTTT. Translated, it gives CASSQVGGGMNTEAFF. The rearrangement uses TRBV4-1 and TRBJ1-1; tentative D call: TRBD1 (5 bases). Per the germline V gene, CDR1 is MGHRA and CDR2 is YSYEKL. Trimming cost V 1 base and J 0 bases, with 12 bases left between them. The CDR3 extends over 16 amino acids.

V and J are TRBV7-8 and TRBJ2-3; TRBD2 aligns across 16 bases. There are 18 residues in the CDR3. Germline CDR1 and CDR2: SGHVS and FQNEAQ. The trim removed 6 bases at V and 6 bases at J, leaving 12 bases unmatched. CDR3 in DNA: TGTGCCAGCAGATCCGGGACTAGCGGGAGGGCCCCCCCCGATACGCAGTATTTT. Residues: CASRSGTSGRAPPDTQYF.

This chain links TRBV7-9 with TRBJ2-2, with TRBD2 identical over 8 bases. Trimming cost V 4 bases and J 5 bases; bases outside gene matches: 12. The germline CDR1 and CDR2 sequences are SEHNR and FQNEAQ (reference sequence). The CDR3 covers 17 residues. CDR3: CASSSIAGRDITGELFF. The CDR3 nucleotides read TGTGCCAGCAGCTCGATAGCGGGGCGAGATATAACCGGGGAGCTGTTTTTT.

The V gene is TRBV2, the J gene TRBJ2-2; 8 bases are shared with TRBD1. Per germline, CDR1 SNHLY and CDR2 FYNNEI. This CDR3 has 15 amino acids. The junction had 7 bases not matched to a gene; V was cut back by 6 bases and J by 4 bases. The CDR3 is CASSDRTGSTGELFF. As DNA, the CDR3 is TGTGCCAGCAGCGATAGGACAGGGAGCACCGGGGAGCTGTTTTTT. The complete variable domain, with remaining parts taken from reference TRBV2 and TRBJ2-2, reads EPEVTQTPSHQVTQMGQEVILRCVPISNHLYFYWYRQILGQKVEFLVSFYNNEISEKSEIFDDQFSVERPDGSNFTLKIRSTKLEDSAMYFCASSDRTGSTGELFFGEGSRLTVL.

The chain couples TRBV6-5 to TRBJ2-3; D may be TRBD2 (6 bases). The CDR3 has 15 residues. CDR1 and CDR2 (germline): MNHEY, SVGAGI. The germline V and J ends were trimmed by 2 bases and 4 bases, with 13 bases remaining between them. CDR3 loop: CASSYVREFADTQYF. CDR3 DNA: TGTGCCAGCAGTTACGTACGGGAGTTCGCAGATACGCAGTATTTT.

CDR3 amino acids: CASSLGTAEAFF. The CDR3 coding sequence is TGTGCCAGCAGTTTAGGAACGGCTGAAGCTTTCTTT. The gene calls are TRBV12-3 or TRBV12-4 and TRBJ1-1; D gene ambiguous. This CDR3 region has 12 residues. V lost 1 base and J lost 6, with 6 bases in between.

This chain connects TRBV7-9 to TRBJ2-2; D gene unclear. The CDR3 spans 14 residues. CDR1 is SEHNR and CDR2 is FQNEAQ in the germline V gene (reference sequence). Trimming cost V 2 bases and J 0 bases, with 4 bases left between them. In nucleotides, the CDR3 is TGTGCCAGCAGCTTATCTCCGAACACCGGGGAGCTGTTTTTT. Protein sequence: CASSLSPNTGELFF. Full variable domain (missing parts from reference TRBV7-9 and TRBJ2-2): DTGVSQNPRHKITKRGQNVTFRCDPISEHNRLYWYRQTLGQGPEFLTYFQNEAQLEKSRLLSDRFSAERPKGSFSTLEIQRTEQGDSAMYLCASSLSPNTGELFFGEGSRLTVL.

This clonotype was recorded at least ten times. The chain has TRBV5-1 and TRBJ1-1; 11 bases map to TRBD1. The germline CDR1 and CDR2 sequences are SGHRS and YFSETQ. The CDR3 contains 18 residues. The V gene end was trimmed by 0 bases and the J gene end by 0 bases; junction bases not matched to a gene: 7. The chain's CDR3 is CASSLGWGQGDMNTEAFF. The CDR3 DNA sequence: TGCGCCAGCAGCTTGGGATGGGGACAGGGGGACATGAACACTGAAGCTTTCTTT. The whole variable domain, remainder taken from reference TRBV5-1 and TRBJ1-1, is KAGVTQTPRYLIKTRGQQVTLSCSPISGHRSVSWYQQTPGQGLQFLFEYFSETQRNKGNFPGRFSGRQFSNSRSEMNVSTLELGDSALYLCASSLGWGQGDMNTEAFFGQGTRLTVV.

The genes are TRBV15 and TRBJ2-1; possible D gene TRBD2, 6 bases. The CDR3 extends over 13 amino acids. Trimming cost V 8 bases and J 9 bases, with 17 bases left between them. Germline assignment: CDR1 LNHNV and CDR2 YYDKDF (reference sequence). CDR3 in amino acids: CATSGGPQGEQFF. The CDR3 DNA reads as TGTGCCACCTCCGGGGGACCTCAAGGTGAGCAGTTCTTC.

This clonotype was observed a handful of times. The genes are TRBV2 and TRBJ1-1, with D perhaps TRBD1 (5 bases). The CDR3 runs to 12 residues. Germline CDR1 SNHLY, CDR2 FYNNEI. Trimming left V 4 bases short and J 11 bases short, with 14 bases between. CDR3 amino acids: CASSVQGGGAFF. DNA of the CDR3: TGTGCCAGCAGTGTCCAGGGAGGTGGGGCTTTCTTT.

There are many counts of this clonotype. The chain has TRBV2 and TRBJ2-3, with a weak D call TRBD1 (6 bases). Trimming cost V 4 bases and J 3 bases, with 11 bases left between them. This CDR3 is built from 14 residues. CDR1 and CDR2 from the germline V gene are SNHLY and FYNNEI. The CDR3 bases are TGTGCCAGCAGTGGGACAGTCCGGACAGATACGCAGTATTTT. The encoded protein is CASSGTVRTDTQYF.

This rearrangement joins TRBV19 to TRBJ2-7, with 10 positions matching TRBD1. Looked up from germline, CDR1 is LNHDA and CDR2 is SQIVND (reference sequence). The CDR3 sequence is 15 residues long. V was clipped by 4 bases and J by 3 bases; unmatched bases: 6. For the CDR3, the DNA is TGTGCCAGTAGTAACCGGGACAGGGGTCTCTACGAGCAGTACTTC. It specifies CASSNRDRGLYEQYF.